The 6 T cell receptor beta chains below come from one sample, sequenced in a study of patients and donors after allogeneic stem cell transplantation. TCRdb re-analysed the RT-PCR reads in MiXCR, keeping a single row per CDR3 protein. The sample holds roughly 940,000 distinct CDR3 sequences, about a sixth seen once. The sample comprised blood, either unsorted or a sorted T cell fraction (not recorded which). The receptors stem from a human donor who was either an allogeneic HSCT recipient or a stem cell or donor lymphocyte infusion donor (not recorded which). It is not recorded whose cells these are; they may come from a transplant donor.

The chain is built from TRBV5-1 and TRBJ2-7; perhaps TRBD2 as D (5 bases). V lost 4 bases and J lost 3, with 17 bases in between. CDR3 length: 15 amino acids. Germline CDR1 is SGHRS and CDR2 is YFSETQ. The CDR3: CASSAMWAGIYEQYF. CDR3 coding DNA: TGCGCCAGCAGCGCTATGTGGGCCGGGATCTACGAGCAGTACTTC.

This chain connects TRBV20-1 to TRBJ1-1, with D possibly being TRBD1 (5 bases). This CDR3 contains 16 residues. Germline V CDR1 and CDR2: DFQATT, SNEGSKA (reference sequence). V was clipped by 5 bases and J by 0 bases, with 19 bases between them. Here the CDR3 reads CSAPPGRRAMNTEAFF. In nucleotides, the CDR3 is TGCAGTGCTCCTCCAGGGCGCAGGGCCATGAACACTGAAGCTTTCTTT.

This clonotype has just a few counts. The V and J genes are TRBV11-1 and TRBJ2-7; D might be TRBD2 (6 bases). The germline CDR1 and CDR2 sequences are SGHAT and FQDESV (reference sequence). Trimming cost V 5 bases and J 2 bases, with 19 bases left between them. The CDR3 is 16 residues long. CDR3 nucleotide sequence: TGTGCCAGCAGCCCCCGGACTAAGAGACGGACCTACGAGCAGTACTTC. It yields the protein CASSPRTKRRTYEQYF.

In this sample, this clonotype turned up many times. This chain uses TRBV7-6 with TRBJ1-3; 8 bases line up with TRBD1. The length of the CDR3 is 16 residues. Germline V gene sequence: CDR1 SGHVS, CDR2 FNYEAQ. V was pared by 6 bases and J by 1 base, with 8 bases of the junction left unmatched. CDR3 sequence (DNA): TGTGCCAGCAGTTCCCAGGGGGCTTATTCTGGAAACACCATATATTTT. It translates to CASSSQGAYSGNTIYF.

This clonotype was counted only a few times. J is TRBJ1-1 and V is TRBV5-1; the D gene is possibly TRBD1 (5 bases). V lost 0 bases and J 7 bases, leaving 10 bases between the germline ends. Germline V gives CDR1 SGHRS, CDR2 YFSETQ. The CDR3 sequence is 13 residues long. CDR3 region: CASSLVGQSEAFF. For the CDR3, the DNA is TGCGCCAGCAGCTTGGTCGGACAAAGTGAAGCTTTCTTT.

This chain joins TRBV15 and TRBJ1-3, with D unresolved. Trimming pared 0 bases from V and 3 bases from J, leaving 9 bases between. This CDR3 is 15 amino acids long. Germline loops: CDR1 LNHNV, CDR2 YYDKDF (reference sequence). For the CDR3, the DNA is TGTGCCACCAGCAGAGATCTCGGGGATGGAAACACCATATATTTT. The encoded protein is CATSRDLGDGNTIYF.